This section outlines one T cell receptor beta chain sequence together with its context. The sample belongs to a study of cytomegalovirus exposure and HLA in healthy donors. Germline V lookup: CDR1 SGDLS, CDR2 YYNGEE. CDR3 length: 17 amino acids. With 3 bases removed from V and 0 bases from J, the gap between germline ends came to 16 bases. The assay was immunoSEQ multiplex PCR, and TCRdb's table has in-frame clones only and misses some. The repertoire holds some 250,000 clones, 90% seen once, with 0.3% to 0.4% in the top ten. The V gene is TRBV9, the J gene TRBJ1-3; D gene uncertain. This receptor was taken from a woman aged 18-29 years in good health and CMV-seronegative. The specimen sequenced was PBMCs. The CDR3 nucleotides read TGTGCCAGCAGCGAGTGGCCTGCGGCCAACTCTGGAAACACCATATATTTT. The encoded protein is CASSEWPAANSGNTIYF.